Given below is one T cell receptor (beta chain) in context. This may come from a read error, since a much larger clone is one base off. This CDR3 is built from 15 residues. Germline V gene sequence: CDR1 LGHNA, CDR2 YNFKEQ. V lost 6 bases, J lost 0 bases, and 14 bases lay in between. TCRdb recomputed calls from the 5' RACE reads with MiXCR, one row per CDR3 protein. The table records roughly 30,000 distinct CDR3 sequences, about a quarter of them present only once. Tregs were sorted as CD4+CD25+CD127-/low cells. Source material: tumor-infiltrating Tregs sorted from the breast tumor. This sequence joins TRBV4-2 and TRBJ1-2, with D perhaps matching TRBD1 (6 bases). The receptor was derived from a female donor with breast cancer. The CDR3 region is CASRPNRETNYGYTF. The CDR3 DNA follows: TGTGCCAGCAGACCTAACAGGGAGACTAACTATGGCTACACCTTC.